The 20 T cell receptor beta chains below come from one sample, sequenced in a study of T-cell reconstitution after alpha-beta-depleted transplantation in children. Using unique molecular identifiers, the investigators prepared the TCRbeta library. TCRdb analysed the PCR reads with MiXCR anew, one entry per CDR3 protein. Of some 450,000 distinct CDR3 sequences in the sample, over 40% are singletons; the top ten hold about 30%. The sample consisted of PBMCs, taken before TCRalphabeta/CD19-depleted stem cell transplant. Every receptor here comes from a girl between 2 and 10 years old with aplastic anemia, due to receive a stem cell transplant.

Many counts were recorded for this clonotype. V and J are TRBV24-1 and TRBJ2-3, with D possibly TRBD1 on 6 matching bases. The V end lost 5 bases, the J end lost 2 bases, and 7 bases lay between the germline ends. CDR3 size: 13 residues. Germline assignment: CDR1 KGHDR and CDR2 SFDVKD. The DNA of the CDR3 is TGTGCCACCAGTGGGGACAACACAGATACGCAGTATTTT. Protein product: CATSGDNTDTQYF.

This clonotype showed up just a few times. The V call is TRBV11-3, the J call TRBJ2-1; D may be TRBD1 (5 bases). Trimming left V 5 bases short and J 7 bases short, with 9 bases between. CDR1 and CDR2 (germline): SGHNT, YENEEA. The CDR3 extends over 12 amino acids. This CDR3 reads CASSNHRNEQFF. CDR3 in DNA: TGTGCCAGCAGCAACCACAGGAATGAGCAGTTCTTC.

The sample holds a few counts of this clonotype. The chain couples TRBV20-1 to TRBJ2-1; 12 bases match TRBD2. V trimming: 7 bases; J trimming: 9 bases; junction bases outside the gene matches: 4. The CDR3 spans 12 residues. Germline V gene data show CDR1 as DFQATT and CDR2 as SNEGSKA (reference sequence). The CDR3 sequence is CSGLAGEGEQFF. The CDR3 nucleotides are TGCAGTGGACTAGCGGGAGAAGGTGAGCAGTTCTTC.

This rearrangement joins TRBV28 to TRBJ2-2; 7 bases are shared with TRBD1. J lost 2 bases, V lost 6 bases, and 6 bases had no gene match. The CDR3 extends over 15 amino acids. The germline gives CDR1 MDHEN, CDR2 SYDVKM. The CDR3 loop is CASREQGQNTGELFF. Here the CDR3 DNA reads TGTGCCAGCAGGGAACAGGGGCAAAACACCGGGGAGCTGTTTTTT.

The chain links TRBV7-9 to TRBJ1-1; D is possibly TRBD1 (6 bases). This CDR3 region has 16 residues. Per germline, CDR1 SEHNR and CDR2 FQNEAQ (reference sequence). Trimming cost V 4 bases and J 0 bases, with 15 bases left between them. CDR3 protein: CASSSGATVMNTEAFF. CDR3 coding DNA: TGTGCCAGCAGCTCGGGGGCTACAGTTATGAACACTGAAGCTTTCTTT. Looking up the rest from reference TRBV7-9 and TRBJ1-1 gives the full variable domain: DTGVSQNPRHKITKRGQNVTFRCDPISEHNRLYWYRQTLGQGPEFLTYFQNEAQLEKSRLLSDRFSAERPKGSFSTLEIQRTEQGDSAMYLCASSSGATVMNTEAFFGQGTRLTVV.

This clonotype was detected only a few times. V is TRBV29-1 and J is TRBJ2-5; D may be TRBD1 (7 bases). Trimming cost V 6 bases and J 5 bases, with 13 bases left between them. Germline V CDR1 and CDR2: SQVTM, ANQGSEA. The CDR3 has 12 residues. For the CDR3, the DNA is TGCAGCGTGGCAGGGGGGCGTGAGACCCAGTACTTC. As protein: CSVAGGRETQYF.

This clonotype appeared a few times. The CDR3 loop is CASAADLYEQYF. Written as DNA, the CDR3 is TGTGCATCGGCCGCCGATCTCTACGAGCAGTACTTC. The gene calls are TRBV7-9 and TRBJ2-7; D remains ambiguous. This CDR3 is 12 amino acids long. CDR1 SEHNR and CDR2 FQNEAQ come from the germline V gene (reference sequence).

The gene calls are TRBV20-1 and TRBJ2-1; TRBD2 agrees at 8 bases. Germline CDR1 and CDR2: DFQATT and SNEGSKA (reference sequence). V shed 5 bases and J 7 bases; nucleotides not matched to a gene: 13. The CDR3 is 15 amino acids. In nucleotides, the CDR3 is TGCAGTGCTTCCATCCGGGAGGGCTACATGAATGAGCAGTTCTTC. Translated: CSASIREGYMNEQFF.

This clonotype has only a few counts. V is TRBV5-5 and J is TRBJ2-7; D possibly corresponds to TRBD1 (6 bases). The CDR3 has 16 amino acids. Germline CDR1 is SGHKS and CDR2 is YYEKEE (reference sequence). The germline V and J ends were trimmed by 0 bases and 6 bases, with 19 bases remaining between them. The chain's CDR3 is CASSLEREQGVGEQYF. In DNA, the CDR3 is TGTGCCAGCAGCTTGGAGAGGGAACAGGGTGTAGGCGAGCAGTACTTC.

This clonotype has only a few counts. The V and J genes are TRBV27 and TRBJ2-7; D not certain. V was trimmed by 0 bases and J by 5 bases, leaving 8 bases between them. CDR3 length: 13 residues. The germline CDR1 and CDR2 sequences are MNHEY and SMNVEV (reference sequence). The CDR3 region is CASSLSGFHEQYF. The CDR3 DNA reads as TGTGCCAGCAGTTTATCGGGATTCCACGAGCAGTACTTC.

In its sample, this clonotype was seen many times. The V and J genes are TRBV2 and TRBJ1-5; D is undetermined. Germline CDR1 SNHLY, CDR2 FYNNEI. This CDR3 contains 16 residues. V shed 2 bases and J shed 0 bases, with 11 bases lying between them. DNA of the CDR3: TGTGCCAGCAGTGAATGGCGAAGCTATAGCAATCAGCCCCAGCATTTT. This gives the protein CASSEWRSYSNQPQHF.

This clonotype was detected many times. This chain joins TRBV6-5 and TRBJ1-1; D is unclear. Trimming stripped 0 bases from V and 0 bases from J, with 8 bases between. CDR1 and CDR2 from the germline V gene are MNHEY and SVGAGI. CDR3 length: 15 residues. CDR3 nucleotides: TGTGCCAGCAGTTACTCTCAGAGAGTGAACACTGAAGCTTTCTTT. The encoded protein is CASSYSQRVNTEAFF.

Only a few counts were recorded for this clonotype. The genes are TRBV6-5 and TRBJ2-1; the D is unclear. CDR1 is MNHEY, CDR2 SVGAGI, per germline. The length of the CDR3 is 13 residues. The V end lost 6 bases, the J end lost 6 bases, and 12 bases lay between the germline ends. CDR3 sequence reads: CASSSLRINEQFF. As DNA, the CDR3 is TGTGCCAGCAGCAGCCTCAGGATCAATGAGCAGTTCTTC.

This clonotype was picked up one time. V gene TRBV28 combines with J gene TRBJ2-5; TRBD2 matches at 8 bases. CDR3 length equals 13 residues. CDR1 and CDR2 (germline): MDHEN, SYDVKM. The V and J ends lost 2 bases and 4 bases, in that order; junction bases with no gene match: 0. The CDR3 DNA reads as TGTGCCAGCAGTTTACTAGCGGGAGAGACCCAGTACTTC. The encoded protein is CASSLLAGETQYF.

The gene calls are TRBV28 and TRBJ2-7; 8 bases are shared with TRBD1. The length of the CDR3 is 14 residues. After removal of 5 bases from V and 3 bases from J, the junction contained 6 bases not matched to a gene. Looked up from germline, CDR1 is MDHEN and CDR2 is SYDVKM. DNA of the CDR3: TGTGCCAGCAGTCAGGGACAGGAAATCTACGAGCAGTACTTC. Its protein is CASSQGQEIYEQYF.

Ten or more counts support this clonotype. The chain joins TRBV29-1 to TRBJ1-2; TRBD1 might be the D (6 bases). The CDR3 loop spans 15 amino acids. Germline V gene data show CDR1 as SQVTM and CDR2 as ANQGSEA. The V end was cut by 2 bases, the J end by 7 bases, with 20 bases between. CDR3 amino acids: CSVESLGQGRGGYTF. The CDR3 coding sequence is TGCAGCGTTGAAAGTCTCGGCCAGGGGAGGGGTGGCTACACCTTC.

This chain uses TRBV27 with TRBJ2-7; 14 nucleotides agree with TRBD2. Trimming took 5 bases from V and 2 from J; bases not matched to a gene: 14. Germline lookup yields CDR1 MNHEY and CDR2 SMNVEV (reference sequence). This CDR3 region has 19 residues. The CDR3 DNA follows: TGTGCCAGCAGTGAGGACGTGGGACTAGCGGGAGATCTTGCCTACGAGCAGTACTTC. It is translated as CASSEDVGLAGDLAYEQYF.

V usage is TRBV5-1 and J usage is TRBJ2-1; 7 bases are shared with TRBD2. Germline CDR1 and CDR2: SGHRS and YFSETQ. The CDR3 loop spans 17 amino acids. With 4 bases clipped from V and 2 bases from J, the junction kept 12 bases outside the gene matches. The CDR3 spells CASSGGGGSWAYNEQFF. Written as DNA, the CDR3 is TGCGCCAGCAGCGGGGGAGGCGGGAGTTGGGCCTACAATGAGCAGTTCTTC.

This clonotype came up many times. The chain joins TRBV9 to TRBJ2-4; 9 bases agree with TRBD1. The CDR3 runs to 15 residues. Germline V gene data show CDR1 as SGDLS and CDR2 as YYNGEE. Trimming at V came to 0 bases and at J to 8 bases, leaving 6 bases not matched to a gene. The CDR3: CASSVVPGQGHIQYF. The CDR3 DNA reads TGTGCCAGCAGCGTAGTCCCGGGACAGGGACACATTCAGTACTTC.

The chain has TRBV13 and TRBJ1-5; D unclear. Trimming shortened V by 0 bases and J by 0 bases, and 9 bases separated the two germline ends. Germline CDR1 and CDR2: PRHDT and FYEKMQ (reference sequence). The CDR3 is made up of 16 amino acids. The CDR3 DNA reads as TGTGCCAGCAGCTTAGGTTCTTTGCGTAGCAATCAGCCCCAGCATTTT. Translated: CASSLGSLRSNQPQHF.